The clone carrying this T cell receptor beta chain has a handful of counts. Its antigen is unknown. With 60 Vbeta and 13 Jbeta primers, the PCR was carried out. Using immunoSEQ multiplex PCR, the repertoire was profiled, and TCRdb retains in-frame clones only, with some absent. The table records about 60,000 clones, 75% to 85% of them present only once. This sample is drawn from a study of cytomegalovirus exposure and HLA in healthy donors. About the research overall: Earlier, 95 million to 130 million unique TCR beta sequences were recovered from approximately 180 million T cells by an analysis.

Regarding the study as a whole: Associated with HLA alleles at 0.05 false discovery rate in a later analysis were about 17,000 TCR beta sequences.

In germline, CDR1 is SGDLS, CDR2 YYNGEE. Germline trimming cut 4 bases from V and 2 bases from J; bases unmatched to any gene: 7. This CDR3 spans 15 amino acids. This clonotype was obtained from a male donor in good health and CMV-seronegative. The J gene is TRBJ2-3, the V gene TRBV9, with TRBD2 identical over 7 bases. Sequenced: PBMCs. For the CDR3, the DNA is TGTGCCAGCAGCCCGACTAGCTCTTTCACAGATACGCAGTATTTT. This translates into CASSPTSSFTDTQYF.